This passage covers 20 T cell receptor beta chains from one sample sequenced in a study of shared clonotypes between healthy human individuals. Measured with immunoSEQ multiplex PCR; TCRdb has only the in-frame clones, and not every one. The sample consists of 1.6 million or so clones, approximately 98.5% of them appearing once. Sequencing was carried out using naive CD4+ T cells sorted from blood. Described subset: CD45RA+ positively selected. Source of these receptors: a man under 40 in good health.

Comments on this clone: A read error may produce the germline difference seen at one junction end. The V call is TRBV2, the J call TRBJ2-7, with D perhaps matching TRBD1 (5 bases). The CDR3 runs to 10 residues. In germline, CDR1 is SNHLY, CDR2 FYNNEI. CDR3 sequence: CASSGAGQDF. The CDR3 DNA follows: TGTGCCAGCAGTGGCGCCGGACAAGATTTC.

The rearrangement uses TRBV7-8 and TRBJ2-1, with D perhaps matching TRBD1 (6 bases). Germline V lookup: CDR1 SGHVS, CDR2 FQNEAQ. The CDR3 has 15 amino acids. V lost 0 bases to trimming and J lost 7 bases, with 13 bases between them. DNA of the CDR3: TGTGCCAGCAGCTTAGCCTTGGACAGCAGAAATGAGCAGTTCTTC. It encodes CASSLALDSRNEQFF.

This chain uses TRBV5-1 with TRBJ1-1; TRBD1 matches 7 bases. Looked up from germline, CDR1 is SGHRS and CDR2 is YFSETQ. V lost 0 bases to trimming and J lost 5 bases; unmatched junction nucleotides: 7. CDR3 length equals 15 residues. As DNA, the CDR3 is TGCGCCAGCAGCTTGGCGTACAGGGGCGGTACTGAAGCTTTCTTT. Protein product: CASSLAYRGGTEAFF.

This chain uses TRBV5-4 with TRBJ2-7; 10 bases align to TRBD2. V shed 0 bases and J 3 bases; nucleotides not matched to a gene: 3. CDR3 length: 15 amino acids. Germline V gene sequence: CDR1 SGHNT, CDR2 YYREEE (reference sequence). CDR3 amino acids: CASSLATSGIYEQYF. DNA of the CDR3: TGTGCCAGCAGCTTGGCAACTAGCGGGATCTACGAGCAGTACTTC.

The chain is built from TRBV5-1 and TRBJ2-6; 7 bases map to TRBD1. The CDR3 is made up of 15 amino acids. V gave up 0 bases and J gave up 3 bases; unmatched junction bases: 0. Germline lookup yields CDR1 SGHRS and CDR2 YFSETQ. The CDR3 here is CASSLAGGGANVLTF. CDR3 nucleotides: TGCGCCAGCAGCTTGGCAGGGGGTGGGGCCAACGTCCTGACTTTC.

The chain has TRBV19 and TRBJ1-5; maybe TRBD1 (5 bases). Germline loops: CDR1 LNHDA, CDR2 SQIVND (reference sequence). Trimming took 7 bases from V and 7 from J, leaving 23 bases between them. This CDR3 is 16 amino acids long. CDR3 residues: CASMIPRAGLGQPQHF. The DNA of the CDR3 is TGTGCCAGTATGATCCCCAGGGCTGGCCTAGGACAGCCCCAGCATTTT.

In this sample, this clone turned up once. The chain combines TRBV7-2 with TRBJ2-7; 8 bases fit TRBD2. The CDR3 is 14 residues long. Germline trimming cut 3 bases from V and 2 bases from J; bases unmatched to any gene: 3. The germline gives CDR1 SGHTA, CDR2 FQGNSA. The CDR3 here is CASSLTGGTYEQYF. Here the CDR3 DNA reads TGTGCCAGCAGCTTGACGGGGGGGACCTACGAGCAGTACTTC.

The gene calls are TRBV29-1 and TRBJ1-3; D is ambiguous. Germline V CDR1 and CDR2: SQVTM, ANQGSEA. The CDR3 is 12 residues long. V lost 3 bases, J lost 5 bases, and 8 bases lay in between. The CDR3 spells CSVDNNRNTIYF. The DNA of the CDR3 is TGCAGCGTTGATAACAACCGAAACACCATATATTTT.

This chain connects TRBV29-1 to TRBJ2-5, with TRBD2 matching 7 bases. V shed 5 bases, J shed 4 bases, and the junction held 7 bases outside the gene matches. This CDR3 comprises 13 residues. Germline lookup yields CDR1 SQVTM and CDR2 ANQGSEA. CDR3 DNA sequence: TGCAGCGTTCCGGCGGGAGAAGCAGAGACCCAGTACTTC. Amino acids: CSVPAGEAETQYF.

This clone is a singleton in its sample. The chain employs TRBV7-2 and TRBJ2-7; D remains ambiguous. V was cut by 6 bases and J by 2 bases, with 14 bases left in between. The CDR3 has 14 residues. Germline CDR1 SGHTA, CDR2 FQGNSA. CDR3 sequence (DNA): TGTGCCAGCAGGCAGTCAGGCGGTCCCTACGAGCAGTACTTC. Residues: CASRQSGGPYEQYF.

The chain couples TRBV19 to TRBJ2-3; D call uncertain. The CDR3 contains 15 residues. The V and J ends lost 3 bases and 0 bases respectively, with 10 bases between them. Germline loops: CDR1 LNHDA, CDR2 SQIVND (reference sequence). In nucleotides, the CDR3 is TGTGCCAGTAGTATTACGGCCGGCAGCACAGATACGCAGTATTTT. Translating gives CASSITAGSTDTQYF.

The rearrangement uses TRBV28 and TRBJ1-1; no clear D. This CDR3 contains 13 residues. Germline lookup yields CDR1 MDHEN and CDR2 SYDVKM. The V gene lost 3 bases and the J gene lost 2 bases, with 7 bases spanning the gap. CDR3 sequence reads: CASSFLANTEAFF. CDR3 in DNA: TGTGCCAGCAGTTTTCTCGCAAACACTGAAGCTTTCTTT.

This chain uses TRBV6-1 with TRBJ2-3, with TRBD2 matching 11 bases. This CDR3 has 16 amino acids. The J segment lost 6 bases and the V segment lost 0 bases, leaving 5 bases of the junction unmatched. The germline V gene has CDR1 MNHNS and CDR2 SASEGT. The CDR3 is CASSEAIAGGPDTQYF. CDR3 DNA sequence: TGTGCCAGCAGTGAAGCGATAGCGGGAGGGCCGGATACGCAGTATTTT.

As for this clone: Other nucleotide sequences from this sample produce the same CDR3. The DNA of the CDR3 is TGTGCCAGCAGTGGACTGGCGGGAGGTACCGGGGAGCTGTTTTTT. Its protein product is CASSGLAGGTGELFF. The chain is built from TRBV25-1 and TRBJ2-2; 8 positions agree with TRBD2. V shed 4 bases, J shed 5 bases, and the junction held 6 bases outside the gene matches. The CDR3 totals 15 residues. Per the germline V gene, CDR1 is MGHDK and CDR2 is SYGVNS.

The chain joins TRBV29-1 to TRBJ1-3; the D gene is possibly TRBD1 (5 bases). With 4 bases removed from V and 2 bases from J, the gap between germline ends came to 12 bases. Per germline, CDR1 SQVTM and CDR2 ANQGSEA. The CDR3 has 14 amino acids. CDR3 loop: CSVGQGAPGNTIYF. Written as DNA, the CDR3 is TGCAGCGTTGGGCAGGGTGCTCCTGGAAACACCATATATTTT.

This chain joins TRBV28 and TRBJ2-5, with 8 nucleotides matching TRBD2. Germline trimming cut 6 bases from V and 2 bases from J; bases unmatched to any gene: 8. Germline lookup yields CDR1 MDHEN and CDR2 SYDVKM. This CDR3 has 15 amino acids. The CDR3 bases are TGTGCCAGCAGCTTAAGCGGGAGCAATCAAGAGACCCAGTACTTC. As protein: CASSLSGSNQETQYF. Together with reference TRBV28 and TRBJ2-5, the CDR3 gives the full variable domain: DVKVTQSSRYLVKRTGEKVFLECVQDMDHENMFWYRQDPGLGLRLIYFSYDVKMKEKGDIPEGYSVSREKKERFSLILESASTNQTSMYLCASSLSGSNQETQYFGPGTRLLVL.

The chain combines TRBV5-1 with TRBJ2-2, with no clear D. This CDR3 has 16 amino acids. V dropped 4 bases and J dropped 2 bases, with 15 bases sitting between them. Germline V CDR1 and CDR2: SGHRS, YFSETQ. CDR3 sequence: CASSPPATTNTGELFF. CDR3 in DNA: TGCGCCAGCAGCCCCCCGGCAACCACCAACACCGGGGAGCTGTTTTTT.

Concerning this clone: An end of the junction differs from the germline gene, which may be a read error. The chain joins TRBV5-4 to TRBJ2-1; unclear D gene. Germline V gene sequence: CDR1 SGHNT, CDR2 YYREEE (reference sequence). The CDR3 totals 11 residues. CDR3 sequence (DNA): TGTGCCAGCAGCAGGAACAATGAGCAGCTCTTC. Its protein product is CASSRNNEQLF. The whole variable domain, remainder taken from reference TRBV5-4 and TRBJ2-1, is ETGVTQSPTHLIKTRGQQVTLRCSSQSGHNTVSWYQQALGQGPQFIFQYYREEENGRGNFPPRFSGLQFPNYSSELNVNALELDDSALYLCASSRNNEQLFGPGTRLTVL.

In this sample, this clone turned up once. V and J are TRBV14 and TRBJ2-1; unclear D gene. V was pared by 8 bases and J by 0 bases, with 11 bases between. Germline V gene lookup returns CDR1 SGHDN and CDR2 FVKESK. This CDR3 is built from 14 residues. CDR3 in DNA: TGTGCCAGCGGGCGGTACAGCTCCTACAATGAGCAGTTCTTC. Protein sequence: CASGRYSSYNEQFF.

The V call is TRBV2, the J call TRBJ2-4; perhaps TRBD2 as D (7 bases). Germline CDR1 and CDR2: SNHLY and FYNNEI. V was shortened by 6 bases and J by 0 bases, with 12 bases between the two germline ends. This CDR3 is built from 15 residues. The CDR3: CASRKRDTAKNIQYF. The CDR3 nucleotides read TGTGCCAGCAGGAAGCGGGACACAGCCAAAAACATTCAGTACTTC.